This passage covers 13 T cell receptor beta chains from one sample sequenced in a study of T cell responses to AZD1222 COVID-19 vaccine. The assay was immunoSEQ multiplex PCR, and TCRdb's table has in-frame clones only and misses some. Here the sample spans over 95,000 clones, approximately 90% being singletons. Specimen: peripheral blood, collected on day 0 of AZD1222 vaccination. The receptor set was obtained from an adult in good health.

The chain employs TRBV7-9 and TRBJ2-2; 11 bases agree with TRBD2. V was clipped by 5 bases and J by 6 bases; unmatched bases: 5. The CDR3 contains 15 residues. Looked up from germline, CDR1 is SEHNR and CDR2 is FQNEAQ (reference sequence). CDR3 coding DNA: TGTGCCAGCAGCAAACTAGCGGGGGTCCCCGGGGAGCTGTTTTTT. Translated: CASSKLAGVPGELFF.

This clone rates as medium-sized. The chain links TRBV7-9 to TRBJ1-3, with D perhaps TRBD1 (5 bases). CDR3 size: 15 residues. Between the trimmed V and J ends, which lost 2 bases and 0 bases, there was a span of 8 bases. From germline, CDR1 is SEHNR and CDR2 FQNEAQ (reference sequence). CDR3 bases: TGTGCCAGCAGCTTACAGGGCCCCTCTGGAAACACCATATATTTT. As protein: CASSLQGPSGNTIYF.

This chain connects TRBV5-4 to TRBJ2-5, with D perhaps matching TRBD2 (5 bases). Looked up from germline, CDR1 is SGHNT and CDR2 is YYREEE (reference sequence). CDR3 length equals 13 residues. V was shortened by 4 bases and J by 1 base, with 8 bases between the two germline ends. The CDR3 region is CASSLSGQETQYF. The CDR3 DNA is TGTGCCAGCAGCCTGAGCGGCCAAGAGACCCAGTACTTC.

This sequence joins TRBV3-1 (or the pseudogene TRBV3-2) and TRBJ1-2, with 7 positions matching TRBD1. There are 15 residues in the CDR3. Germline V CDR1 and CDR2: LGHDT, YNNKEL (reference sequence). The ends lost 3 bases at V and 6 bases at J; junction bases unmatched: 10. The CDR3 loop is CASSHIQGLMDGYTF. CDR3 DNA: TGTGCCAGCAGCCATATACAGGGGTTAATGGATGGCTACACCTTC.

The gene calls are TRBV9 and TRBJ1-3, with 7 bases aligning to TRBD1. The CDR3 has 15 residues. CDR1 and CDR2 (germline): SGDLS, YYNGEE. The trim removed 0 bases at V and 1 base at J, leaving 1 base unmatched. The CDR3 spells CASSVGRGSGNTIYF. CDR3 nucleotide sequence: TGTGCCAGCAGCGTAGGCAGGGGGTCTGGAAACACCATATATTTT.

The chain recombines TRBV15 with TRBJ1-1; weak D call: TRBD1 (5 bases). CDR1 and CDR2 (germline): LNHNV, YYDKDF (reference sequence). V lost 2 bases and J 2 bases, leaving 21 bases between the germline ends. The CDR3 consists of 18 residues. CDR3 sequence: CATSRRDGGTNPNTEAFF. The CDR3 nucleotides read TGTGCCACCAGCAGACGGGACGGAGGAACAAACCCCAACACTGAAGCTTTCTTT.

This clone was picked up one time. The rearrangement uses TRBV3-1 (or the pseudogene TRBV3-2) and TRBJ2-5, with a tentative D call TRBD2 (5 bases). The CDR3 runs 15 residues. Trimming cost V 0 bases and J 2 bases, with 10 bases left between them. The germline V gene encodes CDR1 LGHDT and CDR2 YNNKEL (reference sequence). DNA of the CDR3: TGTGCCAGCAGCCAAGAATCTCGCGGGCAAGAGACCCAGTACTTC. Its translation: CASSQESRGQETQYF.

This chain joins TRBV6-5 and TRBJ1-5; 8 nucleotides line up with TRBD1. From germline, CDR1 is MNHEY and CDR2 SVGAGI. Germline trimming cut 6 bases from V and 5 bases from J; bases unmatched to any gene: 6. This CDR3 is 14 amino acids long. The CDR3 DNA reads TGTGCCAGCAGCCCGACAGGGGACGATCAGCCCCAGCATTTT. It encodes CASSPTGDDQPQHF.

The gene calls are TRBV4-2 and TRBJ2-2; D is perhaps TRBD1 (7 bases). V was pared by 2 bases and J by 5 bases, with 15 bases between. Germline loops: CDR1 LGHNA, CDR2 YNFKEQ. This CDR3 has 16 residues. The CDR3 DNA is TGTGCCAGCAGCCAATCCAGGGGGGCCGAGACCGGGGAGCTGTTTTTT. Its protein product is CASSQSRGAETGELFF.

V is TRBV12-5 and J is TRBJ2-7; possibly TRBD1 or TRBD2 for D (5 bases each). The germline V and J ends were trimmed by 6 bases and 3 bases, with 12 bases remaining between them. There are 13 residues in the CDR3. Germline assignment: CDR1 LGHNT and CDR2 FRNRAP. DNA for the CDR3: TGTGCTAGTGGCCCCGGGACGGTCTACGAGCAGTACTTC. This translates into CASGPGTVYEQYF.

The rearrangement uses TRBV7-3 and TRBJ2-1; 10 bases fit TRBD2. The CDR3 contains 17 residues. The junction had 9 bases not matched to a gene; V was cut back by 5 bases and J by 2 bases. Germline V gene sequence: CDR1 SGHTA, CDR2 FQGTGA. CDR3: CASSAGIAGGPYNEQFF. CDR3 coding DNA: TGTGCCAGCAGCGCCGGAATAGCGGGAGGTCCCTACAATGAGCAGTTCTTC. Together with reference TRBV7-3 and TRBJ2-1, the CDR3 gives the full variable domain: GAGVSQTPSNKVTEKGKYVELRCDPISGHTALYWYRQSLGQGPEFLIYFQGTGAADDSGLPNDRFFAVRPEGSVSTLKIQRTERGDSAVYLCASSAGIAGGPYNEQFFGPGTRLTVL.

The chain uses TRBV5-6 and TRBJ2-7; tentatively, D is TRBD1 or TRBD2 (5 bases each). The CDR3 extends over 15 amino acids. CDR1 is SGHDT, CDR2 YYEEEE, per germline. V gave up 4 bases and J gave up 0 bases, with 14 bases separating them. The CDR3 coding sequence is TGTGCCAGCAGCGTCTCGGGACGGGCCTCCTACGAGCAGTACTTC. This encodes CASSVSGRASYEQYF.

The CDR3 here is CATSKGSHNQPQHF. CDR3 DNA: TGTGCCACCAGCAAAGGGTCCCATAATCAGCCCCAGCATTTT. The rearrangement joins TRBV15 to TRBJ1-5; D is unresolved. V lost 4 bases, J lost 4 bases, and 11 bases lay in between. The CDR3 is 14 residues long. CDR1 and CDR2 (germline): LNHNV, YYDKDF (reference sequence). Using reference TRBV15 and TRBJ1-5 for the parts outside the CDR3, the full variable domain is DAMVIQNPRYQVTQFGKPVTLSCSQTLNHNVMYWYQQKSSQAPKLLFHYYDKDFNNEADTPDNFQSRRPNTSFCFLDIRSPGLGDTAMYLCATSKGSHNQPQHFGDGTRLSIL.